This paragraph covers one T cell receptor beta chain sequence. This sample was taken from a study of blood T cell repertoires in COVID-19. Study at large: Some COVID-19 samples were acute and others convalescent; all came from the United States, Italy and Spain.

Per the original data handling: Reference gene primer amplification gave nucleated cell count estimates. Profiling relied on immunoSEQ multiplex PCR, and the TCRdb table lists in-frame clones only, not all of them. V, J and clone size are those of that table, while D and trimming were read from the DNA. The sample shows 200,000 to 300,000 clones, about 89% of them seen only once. Participants came from about two dozen US areas, aged about 18 to 89 years. In Cohort 3, a recovered donor had either two negative PCRs, clearance, or symptom resolution. The germline V gene encodes CDR1 SGHNT and CDR2 YENEEA. V was clipped by 0 bases and J by 4 bases; unmatched bases: 5. This CDR3 contains 16 residues.

The sample consisted of PBMCs or T cells enriched from blood (not recorded which). The chain recombines TRBV11-3 with TRBJ1-1; 10 nucleotides agree with TRBD1. This receptor was taken from a woman aged 18-29 years who had recovered from COVID-19. The CDR3 nucleotides are TGTGCCAGCAGCTTAGAGACAGGGGGCTTGGGCACTGAAGCTTTCTTT. Encoded protein: CASSLETGGLGTEAFF.